This TCR beta chain was captured by sequencing in a study of beta chain features in type 1 diabetes. Study-level results: The study found fewer insertions and more deletions at VDJ junctions in type 1 diabetes patients.

CDR3 size: 13 residues. V lost 0 bases, J lost 7 bases, and 3 bases stayed unmatched. CDR1 SGHRS and CDR2 YFSETQ come from the germline V gene. A remark on this clone: The antigen remains undetermined.

All of the isolated RNA was reverse transcribed, so expressed TCRB transcripts were sequenced. TCRdb's copy holds only in-frame clones and misses some; the assay was immunoSEQ multiplex PCR. The sample records hundreds of thousands of clones, roughly 15% being singletons. Material: naive CD4+ T cells from blood. This sequence was found in a man between 18 and 29 years old in good health. V and J are TRBV5-1 and TRBJ1-2; 7 bases align to TRBD1. The DNA of the CDR3 is TGCGCCAGCAGCTTGGGACAGGGAGTTGGCTACACCTTC. This codes for CASSLGQGVGYTF.